This note documents a single T cell receptor beta chain sequence. Its specificity is unknown. The junction and the germline gene differ at one end; a read error may be behind it. Alongside a J-beta primer mix, a sample-barcoded 5' primer served in a second PCR lasting about 7 to 11 cycles. Through a template-switch adaptor with 12 random nucleotides, each cDNA molecule received a tag. TCRdb independently ran MiXCR on the 5' RACE reads; one entry per CDR3 protein. The sample has hundreds of thousands of distinct CDR3 sequences, around two fifths seen once. This entry belongs to a study of blood T cells in healthy people across ages. Overall study findings and caveats: Whereas aged donors had fewer naive CD4+ cells, long-lived donors had more of them and higher diversity.

Staff drew ten milliliters of peripheral blood from each donor. The study isolated at least 6.5 million PBMCs from each sample. The CDR3 contains 14 residues. The germline gives CDR1 SGHTA, CDR2 FQGNSA. Sequenced material: blood. The sequence was obtained from an elderly man in good health. The J gene is TRBJ2-4, the V gene TRBV7-2, with 11 bases aligning to TRBD2. The CDR3 loop is CAGSPGTSGYEQYF. The CDR3 DNA sequence: TGTGCCGGCAGCCCAGGGACTAGCGGTTATGAGCAGTACTTC.